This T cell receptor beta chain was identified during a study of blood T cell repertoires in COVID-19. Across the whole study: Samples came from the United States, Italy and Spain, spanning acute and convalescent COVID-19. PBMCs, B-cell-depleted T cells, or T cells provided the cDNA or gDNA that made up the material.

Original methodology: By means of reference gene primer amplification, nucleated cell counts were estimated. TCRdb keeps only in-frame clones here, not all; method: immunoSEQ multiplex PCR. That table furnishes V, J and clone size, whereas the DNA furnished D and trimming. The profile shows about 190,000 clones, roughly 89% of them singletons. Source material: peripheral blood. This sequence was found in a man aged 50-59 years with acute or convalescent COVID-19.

DNA of the CDR3: TGCGCCAGCAGTCATCCTACAGGGGCGGTAGATACGCAGTATTTT. This encodes CASSHPTGAVDTQYF. The chain carries TRBV23-1 and TRBJ2-3; 7 nucleotides match TRBD1. TRBV23-1 is designated an ORF whose function remains uncertain. CDR3 length equals 15 residues. V lost 3 bases to trimming and J lost 5 bases; unmatched junction nucleotides: 8.